This TCR beta chain comes out of a study of CD8 T cells in Susac syndrome. About the study: When their blood was taken, the Susac syndrome patients had either not yet had any therapy, were taking corticosteroids, or were taking intravenous immunoglobulin alone. Study findings and constraints: Clonal expansion of CD8+ cells in Susac peaked in TEMRA cells (and in active patients).

Comments on this clonotype: Its antigen is not identified.

The CDR3 contains 16 residues. Germline CDR1 is SGDLS and CDR2 is YYNGEE. V dropped 4 bases and J dropped 8; count of bases not matched to a gene: 12. Random hexamers primed reverse transcription of about 0.5 to 1 ug RNA. TCRdb independently ran MiXCR on the immunoSEQ multiplex PCR reads; one entry per CDR3 protein. This table holds 80,000 or so distinct CDR3 sequences, roughly 94% found once. Patients with Susac syndrome met diagnostic criteria that were recently defined for definite or probable disease. The material sequenced was CD8+ T cells from PBMCs. This TCR came from a human donor with Susac syndrome. The chain recombines TRBV9 with TRBJ2-4, with 10 nucleotides matching TRBD2. The CDR3 here is CASSPPSGGAMDIQYF. In DNA form, the CDR3 reads TGTGCCAGCAGCCCCCCCAGCGGGGGGGCGATGGACATTCAGTACTTC.